Each of the 18 T cell receptor beta chains below was sequenced from the same sample in a study of PD-1 blockade in classical Hodgkin lymphoma. Profiled with immunoSEQ multiplex PCR; TCRdb holds only in-frame clones, not every one. The sample lists over 60,000 clones, approximately 92% occurring once. Regarding time point: cycle 4 day 1 (C4D1), after less than seven weeks of nivolumab. Each patient's relapse followed autologous stem cell transplantation, and brentuximab vedotin exposure varied. The input for sequencing was peripheral blood mononuclear cells (PBMCs), taken before the fourth cycle of nivolumab. The receptors derive from a human donor with classical Hodgkin lymphoma.

The rearrangement uses TRBV7-2 and TRBJ1-1; D gene unclear. The length of the CDR3 is 13 residues. V lost 2 bases and J lost 4, with 8 bases in between. The germline gives CDR1 SGHTA, CDR2 FQGNSA. The CDR3 loop is CASSLLRTTEAFF. DNA for the CDR3: TGTGCCAGCAGCTTATTAAGGACCACTGAAGCTTTCTTT.

The chain uses TRBV11-2 and TRBJ2-1; 7 bases are shared with TRBD2. Germline V gives CDR1 SGHAT, CDR2 FQNNGV. The CDR3 has 13 amino acids. The trim removed 0 bases at V and 12 bases at J, leaving 5 bases unmatched. CDR3 bases: TGTGCCAGCAGCTTAGAGGGAGGGCCGTCGCAGTTCTTC. Its translation is CASSLEGGPSQFF.

This clone appeared a single time. The V and J genes are TRBV4-1 and TRBJ2-1, with 13 bases aligning to TRBD2. Germline lookup yields CDR1 MGHRA and CDR2 YSYEKL. The trim removed 1 base at V and 9 bases at J, leaving 9 bases unmatched. The CDR3 spans 17 residues. CDR3 in amino acids: CASSQVNGLAGEGEQFF. CDR3 nucleotide sequence: TGCGCCAGCAGCCAAGTGAATGGACTAGCGGGAGAGGGTGAGCAGTTCTTC.

V and J are TRBV29-1 and TRBJ1-1; TRBD1 matches at 8 bases. V dropped 4 bases and J dropped 5; count of bases not matched to a gene: 9. Germline V gene data show CDR1 as SQVTM and CDR2 as ANQGSEA. The CDR3 length is 14 residues. DNA of the CDR3: TGCAGCGTTGCCCAACAGGGGGGAGAGACTGAAGCTTTCTTT. Protein sequence: CSVAQQGGETEAFF.

The chain is built from TRBV11-2 and TRBJ1-1; D unresolved. From germline, CDR1 is SGHAT and CDR2 FQNNGV. The CDR3 runs to 14 residues. The V end was cut by 3 bases, the J end by 1 base, with 9 bases between. CDR3 loop: CASSFAEGNTEAFF. The DNA of the CDR3 is TGTGCCAGCAGCTTCGCAGAGGGGAACACTGAAGCTTTCTTT.

The V and J genes are TRBV6-5 and TRBJ1-2, with 7 bases fitting TRBD1. The CDR3 is made up of 14 amino acids. CDR1 MNHEY and CDR2 SVGAGI come from the germline V gene. Trimming cost V 0 bases and J 8 bases; bases outside gene matches: 6. The CDR3 loop reads CASSYSRDRGGYTF. CDR3 nucleotides: TGTGCCAGCAGTTACTCGAGGGACAGAGGGGGCTACACCTTC.

The V gene is TRBV5-6, the J gene TRBJ2-1, with D perhaps TRBD1 (7 bases). Per germline, CDR1 SGHDT and CDR2 YYEEEE. The CDR3 is made up of 17 amino acids. Trimming took off 0 bases at V and 7 bases at J, with 20 bases between the two ends. CDR3 DNA: TGTGCCAGCAGCTTGGAAGGAGGGGGCTTTTCGTTAAATGAGCAGTTCTTC. The encoded protein is CASSLEGGGFSLNEQFF.

The chain has TRBV27 and TRBJ2-3, with TRBD2 matching 9 bases. CDR1 is MNHEY and CDR2 is SMNVEV in the germline V gene (reference sequence). The trim removed 4 bases at V and 4 bases at J, leaving 18 bases unmatched. The CDR3 has 19 amino acids. The CDR3: CASSSPPGRLAVGADTQYF. As DNA, the CDR3 is TGTGCCAGCAGTTCACCCCCGGGCAGACTAGCGGTGGGTGCAGATACGCAGTATTTT.

This clone has only a few counts. Written as DNA, the CDR3 is TGTGCCAGCAGTAAGGGACAGGGTTCCGGCTACACCTTC. Its translation is CASSKGQGSGYTF. The V gene is TRBV25-1, the J gene TRBJ1-2, with 9 positions matching TRBD1. V lost 5 bases, J lost 8 bases, and 6 bases stayed unmatched. Germline V gives CDR1 MGHDK, CDR2 SYGVNS. The CDR3 covers 13 residues.

This chain links TRBV14 with TRBJ2-3; D is undetermined. Trimming removed 0 bases from V and 1 base from J, with 14 bases in between. Germline CDR1 and CDR2: SGHDN and FVKESK. This CDR3 has 17 residues. CDR3 in DNA: TGTGCCAGCAGCCAAGAACCCCCAGCGAGCCGCACAGATACGCAGTATTTT. Protein product: CASSQEPPASRTDTQYF.

The chain uses TRBV7-2 and TRBJ1-4; 9 nucleotides line up with TRBD1. Germline V lookup: CDR1 SGHTA, CDR2 FQGNSA. V lost 5 bases and J lost 8; bases outside the gene matches: 6. The CDR3 has 14 amino acids. The CDR3 sequence is CASSPHGTGEKLFF. The CDR3 DNA reads TGTGCCAGCAGCCCCCACGGGACAGGGGAAAAACTGTTTTTT. Looking up the rest from reference TRBV7-2 and TRBJ1-4 gives the full variable domain: GAGVSQSPSNKVTEKGKDVELRCDPISGHTALYWYRQSLGQGLEFLIYFQGNSAPDKSGLPSDRFSAERTGGSVSTLTIQRTQQEDSAVYLCASSPHGTGEKLFFGSGTQLSVL.

The CDR3 sequence is CASSQDGTGTSGKTQYF. As DNA, the CDR3 is TGCGCCAGCAGCCAAGATGGGACCGGGACTAGCGGGAAGACCCAGTACTTC. V is TRBV4-1 and J is TRBJ2-5; TRBD2 agrees at 13 bases. This CDR3 spans 17 amino acids. V lost 0 bases and J lost 6; bases outside the gene matches: 7. Germline V lookup: CDR1 MGHRA, CDR2 YSYEKL.

V gene TRBV5-1 combines with J gene TRBJ2-3, with TRBD2 matching 10 bases. The CDR3 covers 17 residues. With V trimmed by 4 bases and J by 0 bases, 8 bases remained unmatched. In germline, CDR1 is SGHRS, CDR2 YFSETQ. Here the CDR3 DNA reads TGCGCCAGCAGCAAGTCGGGACTAGCGCGCAGCACAGATACGCAGTATTTT. This sequence encodes CASSKSGLARSTDTQYF.

In this sample, this clone turned up once. The chain is built from TRBV5-1 and TRBJ2-1; D is unclear. Germline-derived CDR1 and CDR2 are SGHRS and YFSETQ. CDR3 length: 10 amino acids. V was shortened by 5 bases and J by 5 bases, with 2 bases between the two germline ends. This CDR3 is CASSHNEQFF. The CDR3 DNA reads as TGCGCCAGCAGTCACAATGAGCAGTTCTTC.

V usage is TRBV7-9 and J usage is TRBJ2-3; D perhaps matches TRBD2 (5 bases). Germline loops: CDR1 SEHNR, CDR2 FQNEAQ (reference sequence). CDR3 length equals 14 residues. The V gene lost 3 bases and the J gene lost 2 bases, with 9 bases spanning the gap. The CDR3 DNA is TGTGCCAGCAGCTTTGGACTCATCACAGATACGCAGTATTTT. Residues: CASSFGLITDTQYF.

V gene TRBV7-2 combines with J gene TRBJ2-1; D assignment may be TRBD1 or TRBD2 (5 bases each). The germline V and J ends were trimmed by 2 bases and 8 bases, with 16 bases remaining between them. From germline, CDR1 is SGHTA and CDR2 FQGNSA. This CDR3 comprises 15 residues. This CDR3 reads CASSLQGLAGDEQFF. CDR3 DNA sequence: TGTGCCAGCAGCTTACAGGGTCTAGCTGGCGATGAGCAGTTCTTC. Full variable domain (remainder filled in from reference TRBV7-2 and TRBJ2-1): GAGVSQSPSNKVTEKGKDVELRCDPISGHTALYWYRQSLGQGLEFLIYFQGNSAPDKSGLPSDRFSAERTGGSVSTLTIQRTQQEDSAVYLCASSLQGLAGDEQFFGPGTRLTVL.

V and J are TRBV29-1 and TRBJ1-2, with D maybe TRBD1 (5 bases). V was trimmed by 6 bases and J by 2 bases, leaving 10 bases between them. The CDR3 consists of 12 residues. Germline V CDR1 and CDR2: SQVTM, ANQGSEA. In DNA form, the CDR3 reads TGCAGCGTCGCCGAGGGGAACTATGGCTACACCTTC. It is translated as CSVAEGNYGYTF.

V gene TRBV10-3 combines with J gene TRBJ2-3; D not resolved. Germline V gene sequence: CDR1 ENHRY, CDR2 SYGVKD. V was clipped by 3 bases and J by 6 bases, with 16 bases between them. The CDR3 extends over 15 amino acids. In DNA, the CDR3 is TGTGCCATCAGTGATCATTTCCCGGCGGAGGATACGCAGTATTTT. It yields the protein CAISDHFPAEDTQYF.